Sequencing of this T cell receptor (beta chain) was carried out in a study of T cells in Graves' hyperthyroidism and ophthalmopathy. At the level of the study: Peripheral blood was secured at the point of initial diagnosis, before any treatment.

Concerning this clonotype itself: Its antigen is unidentified.

Germline-derived CDR1 and CDR2 are SGHTA and FQGNSA. The CDR3 extends over 14 amino acids. V was clipped by 2 bases and J by 5 bases, with 12 bases between them. Findings and caveats of the study: Separation of ophthalmopathy from stable hyperthyroidism was achieved by a 13 V-J model.

What was amplified from RNA transcripts were TCR beta CDR3 regions. An initial round of RT-PCR targeting the TCR CDR3 relied on the HTBI primer set. TCRdb re-called the multiplex PCR reads with MiXCR, one entry per CDR3 protein. The sample lists 350,000 to 400,000 distinct CDR3 sequences; around 14% were seen once. This receptor was taken from a woman aged 25 to 39 with Graves' hyperthyroidism. This chain joins TRBV7-2 and TRBJ2-5; TRBD2 might be the D (5 bases). Source material: blood. CDR3 sequence reads: CASSLLEVIETQYF. DNA of the CDR3: TGTGCCAGCAGCTTATTGGAGGTTATCGAGACCCAGTACTTC. Variable domain in full (rest from reference TRBV7-2 and TRBJ2-5): GAGVSQSPSNKVTEKGKDVELRCDPISGHTALYWYRQSLGQGLEFLIYFQGNSAPDKSGLPSDRFSAERTGGSVSTLTIQRTQQEDSAVYLCASSLLEVIETQYFGPGTRLLVL.